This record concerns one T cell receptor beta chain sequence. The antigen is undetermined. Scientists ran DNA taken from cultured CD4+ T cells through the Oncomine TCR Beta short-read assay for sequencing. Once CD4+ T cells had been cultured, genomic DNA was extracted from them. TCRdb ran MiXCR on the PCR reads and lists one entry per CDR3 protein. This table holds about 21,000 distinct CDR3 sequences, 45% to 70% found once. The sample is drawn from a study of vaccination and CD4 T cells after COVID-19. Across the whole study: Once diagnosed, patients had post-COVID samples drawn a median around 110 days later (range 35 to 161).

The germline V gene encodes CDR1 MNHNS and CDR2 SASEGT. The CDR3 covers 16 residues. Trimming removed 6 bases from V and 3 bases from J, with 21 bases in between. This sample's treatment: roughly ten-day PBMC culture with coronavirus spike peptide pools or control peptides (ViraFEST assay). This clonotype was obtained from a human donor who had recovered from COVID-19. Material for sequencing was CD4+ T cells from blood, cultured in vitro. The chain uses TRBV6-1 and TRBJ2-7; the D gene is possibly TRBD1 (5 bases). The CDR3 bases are TGTGCCAGCAGCCCACCCCGACAGTCTAAGTACTACGAGCAGTACTTC. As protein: CASSPPRQSKYYEQYF.